Following are 6 T cell receptor beta chains from one sample sequenced in a study of regulatory T cells in long-lasting Graves disease. Arm-PCR with iRepertoire HTBI primers amplified the CDR3 regions for these TCR beta libraries. Via MiXCR, TCRdb re-called the multiplex PCR reads, giving one row per CDR3 protein. The sample includes about 400,000 distinct CDR3 sequences, less than 25% of them seen just once. Time point of the sample: persistent/refractory GD, antithyroid drugs over 5 years with positive TRAb. Making the TCR library involved RNA that had been extracted from PBMCs. Sequences were derived from peripheral blood mononuclear cells (PBMCs), sampled when the disease was refractory, from a patient treated with antithyroid drugs. The source of these receptors is a female donor with Graves disease.

The V call is TRBV7-9, the J call TRBJ2-5; D perhaps matches TRBD2 (6 bases). With 8 bases removed from V and 5 bases from J, the gap between germline ends came to 21 bases. The germline CDR1 and CDR2 sequences are SEHNR and FQNEAQ (reference sequence). This CDR3 has 15 amino acids. In nucleotides, the CDR3 is TGTGCCAGCTCCCCGTTCGGAGGGCTGGGGGAGACCCAGTACTTC. Translation gives CASSPFGGLGETQYF.

CDR3 coding DNA: TGCAGCGTTGGGCGTGACAGTTACGAGCAGTACTTC. Its translation is CSVGRDSYEQYF. The chain recombines TRBV29-1 with TRBJ2-7, with D perhaps matching TRBD1 (5 bases). This CDR3 is 12 amino acids long. CDR1 and CDR2 from the germline V gene are SQVTM and ANQGSEA. Trimming left V 4 bases short and J 4 bases short, with 11 bases between.

In this sample, this clonotype turned up once. A read error is possible here, since a much larger clone lies one base away. The chain joins TRBV6-1 to TRBJ1-4; no clear D. The CDR3 is 16 residues long. Germline-derived CDR1 and CDR2 are MNHNS and SASEGT. The CDR3 spells CASSPLRPDGNEELFF. The DNA for the CDR3 is TGTGCCAGCAGCCCGCTGCGACCGGACGGCAATGAAGAACTGTTTTTT.

The chain links TRBV10-2 to TRBJ1-5; a weak D match, TRBD1 (6 bases). CDR3 length: 14 residues. Germline CDR1 WSHSY, CDR2 SAAADI. V lost 0 bases and J 8 bases, leaving 11 bases between the germline ends. The CDR3 coding sequence is TGCGCCAGCAGTGAGTCAACTTACAGGGAGCCCCAGCATTTT. This translates into CASSESTYREPQHF.

This rearrangement joins TRBV6-9 to TRBJ1-4; weak D call: TRBD1 (5 bases). Trimming pared 4 bases from V and 7 bases from J, leaving 16 bases between. The CDR3 totals 15 residues. Germline lookup yields CDR1 MNHGY and CDR2 SVAAGI. The CDR3 reads CASSLNPGRIEKLFF. Written as DNA, the CDR3 is TGTGCCAGCAGTTTAAATCCGGGACGGATTGAAAAACTGTTTTTT.

This clonotype was found many times. This sequence joins TRBV12-3 or TRBV12-4 and TRBJ1-5, with 7 bases identical to TRBD1. This CDR3 region has 16 residues. The V segment lost 2 bases and the J segment 6 bases; nucleotides outside the gene matches: 10. The CDR3 reads CASSLWGQQGRQPQHF. DNA for the CDR3: TGTGCCAGCAGTTTATGGGGACAGCAAGGACGTCAGCCCCAGCATTTT.